This T cell receptor beta chain stems from a study of T cell changes during pregnancy in multiple sclerosis. Here immunoSEQ multiplex PCR was the method, and the copy in TCRdb shows in-frame clones only, minus some. Here the sample spans around 110,000 clones, 91% being singletons. Germline V gene lookup returns CDR1 GTSNPN and CDR2 SVGIG (reference sequence). The CDR3 is 15 residues long. The chain combines TRBV30 with TRBJ1-6, with 7 positions matching TRBD1. Source: peripheral blood, taken before pregnancy. This TCR was sampled from a female donor with multiple sclerosis, enrolled in a pregnancy study. The CDR3 loop reads CATTGISSYNSPLHF. In DNA form, the CDR3 reads TGTGCAACGACAGGGATAAGCTCCTATAATTCACCCCTCCACTTT.